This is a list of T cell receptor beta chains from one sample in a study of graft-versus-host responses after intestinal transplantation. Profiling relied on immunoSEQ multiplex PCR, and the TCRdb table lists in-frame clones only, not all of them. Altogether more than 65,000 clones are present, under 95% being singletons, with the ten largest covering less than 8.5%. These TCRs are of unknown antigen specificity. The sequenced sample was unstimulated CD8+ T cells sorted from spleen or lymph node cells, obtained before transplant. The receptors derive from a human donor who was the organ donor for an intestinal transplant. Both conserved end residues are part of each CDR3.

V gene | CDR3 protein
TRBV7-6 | CASSLGARQYGYTF
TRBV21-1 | CASSKSEGGREGNRRTDTQYF
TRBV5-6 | CASSLETENTEAFF
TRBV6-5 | CASSYWGFNNEQFF
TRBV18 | CASSPAGGPYNEQFF
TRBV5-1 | CASSPRQGVGNSPLHF
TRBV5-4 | CASSLVTSEQFF
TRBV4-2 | CASSQRSRLDRGFAEAFF
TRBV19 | CASSMQGAGNTEAFF
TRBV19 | CASSPRLAGGPGELFF
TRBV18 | CASSPSVGGGGGTDTQYF
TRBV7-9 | CAGSLGAGVNTEAFF
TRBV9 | CASSYLGTSGIDEQFF
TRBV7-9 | CASSVFRNTEAFF
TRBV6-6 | CASSGTGLYLAEAFF
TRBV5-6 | CASSPDWGGNEQYF